The 30 T cell receptor beta chains below come from one sample, sequenced in a study of shared clonotypes between healthy human individuals. Assay: immunoSEQ multiplex PCR; the TCRdb copy retains only in-frame clones and omits some. The data hold about 480,000 clones, with less than 85% observed a single time. Material: PBMCs. The receptors here all came from a woman aged 35 to 49 in good health. Some clones in this sample may be carry-over from other donors' samples.

The V and J genes are TRBV5-1 and TRBJ2-7; D could derive from TRBD1 or TRBD2 (6 bases each). The CDR3 spans 14 residues. V lost 0 bases, J lost 7 bases, and 14 bases lay in between. Germline V gene data show CDR1 as SGHRS and CDR2 as YFSETQ. CDR3 coding DNA: TGCGCCAGCAGCTTGGAAGGGGGGCCGAGGGAGCAGTACTTC. Translation gives CASSLEGGPREQYF.

The chain uses TRBV27 and TRBJ2-1, with D tentatively TRBD2 (6 bases). The CDR3 length is 15 residues. Germline CDR1 and CDR2: MNHEY and SMNVEV (reference sequence). V was cut by 0 bases and J by 4 bases, with 10 bases left in between. The CDR3 sequence is CASSLSASVYNEQFF. Written as DNA, the CDR3 is TGTGCCAGCAGTTTATCCGCTAGCGTTTACAATGAGCAGTTCTTC.

This clone was detected once. This chain uses TRBV6-5 with TRBJ2-7; TRBD1 matches at 8 bases. The CDR3 is 13 residues long. The junction had 8 bases not matched to a gene; V was cut back by 6 bases and J by 7 bases. CDR1 and CDR2 (germline): MNHEY, SVGAGI. In DNA form, the CDR3 reads TGTGCCAGCAGAAACAGGGGGAAAGAAGAGCAGTACTTC. This translates into CASRNRGKEEQYF.

The chain recombines TRBV27 with TRBJ2-7; D is possibly TRBD2 (5 bases). V gave up 1 base and J gave up 0 bases, with 13 bases separating them. Germline-derived CDR1 and CDR2 are MNHEY and SMNVEV (reference sequence). This CDR3 spans 16 amino acids. In DNA, the CDR3 is TGTGCCAGCAGTTTATTGACTGCGGGCGGCTCCTACGAGCAGTACTTC. It specifies CASSLLTAGGSYEQYF.

The chain has TRBV7-2 and TRBJ2-1; D remains ambiguous. This CDR3 is 13 amino acids long. CDR1 and CDR2 from the germline V gene are SGHTA and FQGNSA. V lost 1 base and J lost 12, with 13 bases in between. DNA for the CDR3: TGTGCCAGCAGCTTAGGGGATCCTACCCCGCAGTTCTTC. Residues: CASSLGDPTPQFF.

The J gene is TRBJ1-5, the V gene TRBV2; no firm D call. CDR1 is SNHLY, CDR2 FYNNEI, per germline. Trimming pared 9 bases from V and 6 bases from J, leaving 12 bases between. This CDR3 comprises 12 residues. This CDR3 reads CASLGYSQPQHF. The CDR3 DNA reads TGTGCCAGTCTAGGGTATAGTCAGCCCCAGCATTTT.

This clone was observed a few times. The chain has TRBV5-1 and TRBJ2-5, with 13 bases matching TRBD2. The V gene's germline CDR1 is SGHRS and CDR2 YFSETQ. The trim removed 0 bases at V and 5 bases at J, leaving 7 bases unmatched. The CDR3 has 17 amino acids. The CDR3, as DNA: TGCGCCAGCAGCTTGGAACTAGCGGGAGGGGCGGCGGAGACCCAGTACTTC. Its translation: CASSLELAGGAAETQYF.

The V gene is TRBV27, the J gene TRBJ2-1; D ambiguous. Germline CDR1 and CDR2: MNHEY and SMNVEV (reference sequence). The CDR3 runs 14 residues. Between the trimmed V and J ends, which lost 8 bases and 3 bases, there was a span of 14 bases. DNA of the CDR3: TGTGCCAGCTACACCTCCGGGCTCTACAATGAGCAGTTCTTC. This encodes CASYTSGLYNEQFF.

This clone was counted once. The chain joins TRBV11-2 to TRBJ2-1; TRBD2 aligns across 9 bases. Unmatched junction bases numbered 5, after V lost 1 base and J lost 10 bases. CDR1 is SGHAT, CDR2 FQNNGV, per germline. CDR3 length: 14 amino acids. In nucleotides, the CDR3 is TGTGCCAGCAGCTTAGGGACTAGCGTGAGGGAGCAGTTCTTC. This sequence encodes CASSLGTSVREQFF.

In its sample, this clone was seen once. This rearrangement joins TRBV11-3 to TRBJ1-3; D gene uncertain. This CDR3 contains 13 residues. Germline V CDR1 and CDR2: SGHNT, YENEEA. The V end was cut by 3 bases, the J end by 2 bases, with 5 bases between. This chain's CDR3 is CASSLGAGNTIYF. DNA of the CDR3: TGTGCCAGCAGCTTGGGAGCTGGAAACACCATATATTTT.

The rearrangement links TRBV5-5 to TRBJ1-6; D may be TRBD1 (6 bases). The CDR3 loop spans 16 amino acids. V lost 3 bases and J 6 bases, leaving 16 bases between the germline ends. Germline CDR1 reads SGHKS; CDR2 reads YYEKEE (reference sequence). In DNA form, the CDR3 reads TGTGCCAGCAGCTCAGCAGGGGTCGTGGGTAATTCACCCCTCCACTTT. Its protein product is CASSSAGVVGNSPLHF.

This clone was detected only once. The chain has TRBV27 and TRBJ2-7; 10 bases are shared with TRBD1. CDR1 MNHEY and CDR2 SMNVEV come from the germline V gene (reference sequence). The length of the CDR3 is 14 residues. With V trimmed by 3 bases and J by 3 bases, 2 bases remained unmatched. CDR3 amino acids: CASSFRTGGYEQYF. CDR3 sequence (DNA): TGTGCCAGCAGTTTCCGGACAGGGGGCTACGAGCAGTACTTC.

The genes are TRBV5-1 and TRBJ1-2; D call uncertain. The germline V gene has CDR1 SGHRS and CDR2 YFSETQ. CDR3 length: 14 residues. Trimming stripped 0 bases from V and 4 bases from J, with 10 bases between. CDR3 sequence: CASSLGVGSYGYTF. CDR3 coding DNA: TGCGCCAGCAGCTTGGGAGTGGGCAGCTATGGCTACACCTTC.

This clone was detected once. The chain carries TRBV19 and TRBJ2-6, with TRBD2 identical over 7 bases. V dropped 10 bases and J dropped 2; count of bases not matched to a gene: 11. Germline assignment: CDR1 LNHDA and CDR2 SQIVND (reference sequence). This CDR3 contains 16 residues. CDR3 nucleotides: TGTGCCACCACCCCCTTTCGGGGGGCTGGGGCCAACGTCCTGACTTTC. This translates into CATTPFRGAGANVLTF.

The rearrangement joins TRBV12-2 to TRBJ2-7; the DNA was not compared with TRBD1, the D call given in the table. TRBV12-2 represents a pseudogene. This CDR3 region has 17 residues. The CDR3 protein is CASRYPRLDRGTHEQYF. The DNA of the CDR3 is TGTGCAAGTCGCTACCCTCGTCTGGACAGGGGTACCCACGAGCAGTACTTC.

The CDR3 coding sequence is TGTGCCAGCAGTTTATTTCGGGGCCAAGAGACCCAGTACTTC. Encoded protein: CASSLFRGQETQYF. This chain connects TRBV28 to TRBJ2-5, with D possibly matching TRBD2 (5 bases). Trimming took off 1 base at V and 1 base at J, with 7 bases between the two ends. From germline, CDR1 is MDHEN and CDR2 SYDVKM. The CDR3 has 14 amino acids.

The rearrangement links TRBV14 to TRBJ2-2; possibly TRBD2 for D (6 bases). The V end was cut by 2 bases, the J end by 0 bases, with 10 bases between. The CDR3 is 16 residues long. CDR1 and CDR2 (germline): SGHDN, FVKESK. As DNA, the CDR3 is TGTGCCAGCAGCCAAAAGCGGGTTGCGAACACCGGGGAGCTGTTTTTT. It is translated as CASSQKRVANTGELFF.

This clone was seen ten or more times. The chain recombines TRBV5-1 with TRBJ1-2, with unresolved D. This CDR3 spans 12 amino acids. Germline V lookup: CDR1 SGHRS, CDR2 YFSETQ. Trimming removed 0 bases at V and 0 bases at J, with 0 bases between. The CDR3 here is CASSLANYGYTF. The CDR3 DNA reads as TGCGCCAGCAGCTTGGCTAACTATGGCTACACCTTC.

This rearrangement joins TRBV6-5 to TRBJ2-3; D perhaps matches TRBD2 (7 bases). Germline V gene data show CDR1 as MNHEY and CDR2 as SVGAGI. Between the trimmed V and J ends, which lost 6 bases and 2 bases, there was a span of 15 bases. This CDR3 comprises 15 residues. The CDR3 DNA sequence: TGTGCCAGCAGGGGGGGGACACTCTTCACAGATACGCAGTATTTT. Translating it yields CASRGGTLFTDTQYF.

This chain joins TRBV6-6 and TRBJ2-5; no definite D call. The CDR3 length is 15 residues. In germline, CDR1 is MNHNY, CDR2 SVGAGI (reference sequence). V lost 6 bases and J 5 bases, leaving 19 bases between the germline ends. CDR3 DNA: TGTGCCAGCAGATCGGACCTTTTAAGTGGGGAGACCCAGTACTTC. Protein: CASRSDLLSGETQYF.

In this sample, this clone turned up a few times. The chain combines TRBV10-3 with TRBJ1-1; D possibly corresponds to TRBD1 (5 bases). The germline V gene has CDR1 ENHRY and CDR2 SYGVKD. V lost 10 bases to trimming and J lost 1 base, with 19 bases between them. This CDR3 contains 15 residues. CDR3 sequence (DNA): TGTGCCACCGTTACTCTCCGGGGGGAGAACACTGAAGCTTTCTTT. Its protein is CATVTLRGENTEAFF.

The CDR3 nucleotides are TGTGCCAGCAGCTTACAGAGGGCCTTCACAGATACGCAGTATTTT. It yields the protein CASSLQRAFTDTQYF. This chain joins TRBV7-3 and TRBJ2-3; maybe TRBD2 (5 bases). Germline V CDR1 and CDR2: SGHTA, FQGTGA. The CDR3 spans 15 residues. V was shortened by 2 bases and J by 2 bases, with 11 bases between the two germline ends.

This chain uses TRBV28 with TRBJ1-5; perhaps TRBD1 as D (5 bases). CDR3 length: 17 amino acids. Trimming took 6 bases from V and 0 from J, leaving 18 bases between them. Looked up from germline, CDR1 is MDHEN and CDR2 is SYDVKM. For the CDR3, the DNA is TGTGCCAGCAGCACTCCGGTAGGGGACTATAGCAATCAGCCCCAGCATTTT. This translates into CASSTPVGDYSNQPQHF.

The rearrangement links TRBV19 to TRBJ1-2; no firm D call. The V and J ends lost 4 bases and 4 bases respectively, with 13 bases between them. In germline, CDR1 is LNHDA, CDR2 SQIVND (reference sequence). CDR3 length equals 14 residues. CDR3 residues: CASSSRQEVYGYTF. In nucleotides, the CDR3 is TGTGCCAGTAGTAGCCGCCAGGAGGTCTATGGCTACACCTTC.

The chain couples TRBV5-8 to TRBJ2-1; D tentatively fits TRBD1 or TRBD2 (6 bases each). Germline V CDR1 and CDR2: SGHTS, YDEGEE. V lost 4 bases and J lost 0, with 11 bases in between. The CDR3 extends over 15 amino acids. CDR3 in DNA: TGTGCCAGCAGCAGGAGGGGGAGCTCCTACAATGAGCAGTTCTTC. This gives the protein CASSRRGSSYNEQFF.

This clone was observed once. The chain recombines TRBV7-9 with TRBJ2-5, with D possibly TRBD2 on 5 matching bases. Deletions cut 2 bases from V and 3 bases from J, with 13 bases between. This CDR3 is 15 amino acids long. Per the germline V gene, CDR1 is SEHNR and CDR2 is FQNEAQ (reference sequence). This CDR3 reads CASSLIFGVEETQYF. Here the CDR3 DNA reads TGTGCCAGCAGCTTAATATTCGGGGTTGAAGAGACCCAGTACTTC.

This clone has a single count. The chain links TRBV28 to TRBJ2-3; 7 bases match TRBD1. Germline CDR1 is MDHEN and CDR2 is SYDVKM. The CDR3 is 14 residues long. V lost 3 bases and J lost 2; bases outside the gene matches: 2. CDR3 in DNA: TGTGCCAGCAGTTTTCAGGGGGTCACAGATACGCAGTATTTT. It yields the protein CASSFQGVTDTQYF.

This clone was observed once. The chain uses TRBV2 and TRBJ1-2; unclear D gene. V dropped 1 base and J dropped 7 bases, with 10 bases sitting between them. Germline V lookup: CDR1 SNHLY, CDR2 FYNNEI. The CDR3 runs to 13 residues. CDR3 sequence: CASSEVRGTGYTF. CDR3 nucleotide sequence: TGTGCCAGCAGTGAAGTTCGAGGTACTGGCTACACCTTC.

There are many counts of this clone. The chain carries TRBV6-6 and TRBJ1-6; D unclear. This CDR3 spans 15 amino acids. Trimming took 4 bases from V and 8 from J, leaving 15 bases between them. Germline-derived CDR1 and CDR2 are MNHNY and SVGAGI (reference sequence). CDR3 bases: TGTGCCAGCAGTTTACTTGTAGGGCCGGATTCACCCCTCCACTTT. It translates to CASSLLVGPDSPLHF.

V and J are TRBV9 and TRBJ2-3; D uncertain. This CDR3 is 14 amino acids long. The V and J ends lost 0 bases and 9 bases respectively, with 14 bases between them. Germline V gene sequence: CDR1 SGDLS, CDR2 YYNGEE. Here the CDR3 reads CASSVDSGLLTQYF. The CDR3 coding sequence is TGTGCCAGCAGCGTAGACTCTGGGCTGCTGACGCAGTATTTT.